The rows below give T cell receptor beta chains drawn from one sample of a study of blood T cells in healthy people across ages. TCRdb called the 5' RACE reads again in MiXCR, with one record for every CDR3 protein. This sample yields over a million distinct CDR3 sequences, of which over 35% are seen a single time; under 20% belongs to the top ten. Sequencing input: blood. These receptors all come from a woman aged 60 to 75 in good health. CDR3s include the opening cysteine and the closing phenylalanine or tryptophan. Each record gives: J gene, clone size, D gene, V gene, CDR3 protein, CDR3 DNA. The D gene is left open where the match is weak. Some rows mark clone size as missing; the rest say once, few, many or name a class of expanded clone.

j_gene: TRBJ2-6
abundance: few
d_gene: TRBD1
v_gene: TRBV11-2
CDR3aa: CASSPFVPGGTGANVLTF
CDR3nt: TGTGCCAGCAGCCCCTTTGTTCCAGGGGGCACTGGGGCCAACGTCCTGACTTTC

j_gene: TRBJ2-3
abundance: NA
d_gene: NA
v_gene: TRBV7-8
CDR3aa: CASSLRRLVTDTQYF
CDR3nt: TGTGCCAGCAGCTTAAGGAGACTAGTTACAGATACGCAGTATTTT

j_gene: TRBJ2-5
abundance: NA
d_gene: TRBD1
v_gene: TRBV7-9
CDR3aa: CASSLGPGQGLYF
CDR3nt: TGTGCCAGCAGCTTAGGACCGGGACAGGGGTTGTACTTC

j_gene: TRBJ2-7
abundance: NA
d_gene: NA
v_gene: TRBV3-1
CDR3aa: CASSHRSLGAISNNEQYF
CDR3nt: TGTGCCAGCAGCCACAGGTCCCTAGGGGCCATATCTAACAATGAGCAGTACTTC

j_gene: TRBJ2-7
abundance: few
d_gene: TRBD2
v_gene: TRBV27
CDR3aa: CASSTIGGTDYEQYF
CDR3nt: TGTGCCAGCAGTACTATCGGGGGGACCGACTACGAGCAGTACTTC

j_gene: TRBJ2-4
abundance: once
d_gene: NA
v_gene: TRBV28
CDR3aa: CASSFGQETRYF
CDR3nt: TGTGCCAGCAGTTTCGGGCAAGAGACCCGGTACTTC

j_gene: TRBJ2-2
abundance: NA
d_gene: NA
v_gene: TRBV10-3
CDR3aa: CAISGLTGQNTGELFF
CDR3nt: TGTGCCATCAGTGGACTGACAGGTCAGAACACCGGGGAGCTGTTTTTT

j_gene: TRBJ2-3
abundance: few
d_gene: TRBD2
v_gene: TRBV20-1
CDR3aa: CSAKPGLATADTQYF
CDR3nt: TGCAGTGCGAAACCGGGACTAGCGACCGCAGATACGCAGTATTTT

j_gene: TRBJ2-2
abundance: NA
d_gene: NA
v_gene: TRBV6-2/TRBV6-3
CDR3aa: CASSVGGPDTGELFF
CDR3nt: TGTGCCAGCAGTGTAGGAGGGCCCGACACCGGGGAGCTGTTTTTT

j_gene: TRBJ2-5
abundance: NA
d_gene: NA
v_gene: TRBV5-6
CDR3aa: CASSFRDRGKTQYF
CDR3nt: TGTGCCAGCAGCTTCCGGGACCGGGGCAAGACCCAGTACTTC

j_gene: TRBJ2-7
abundance: few
d_gene: NA
v_gene: TRBV12-3/TRBV12-4
CDR3aa: CASSQYRDPRYEQYF
CDR3nt: TGTGCCAGCAGCCAATACCGGGACCCACGCTACGAGCAGTACTTC

j_gene: TRBJ2-3
abundance: many
d_gene: NA
v_gene: TRBV29-1
CDR3aa: CSVAGTPSTDTQYF
CDR3nt: TGCAGCGTTGCCGGGACTCCGAGCACAGATACGCAGTATTTT

j_gene: TRBJ1-1
abundance: NA
d_gene: NA
v_gene: TRBV5-1
CDR3aa: CASSWDANTEAFF
CDR3nt: TGCGCCAGCAGCTGGGATGCGAACACTGAAGCTTTCTTT

j_gene: TRBJ2-1
abundance: NA
d_gene: NA
v_gene: TRBV10-3
CDR3aa: CAISGQVSYNEQFF
CDR3nt: TGTGCCATCAGTGGGCAGGTCTCCTACAATGAGCAGTTCTTC

j_gene: TRBJ2-3
abundance: once
d_gene: TRBD2
v_gene: TRBV20-1
CDR3aa: CSARAGVTSDTQYF
CDR3nt: TGCAGTGCTAGGGCGGGAGTAACTTCAGATACGCAGTATTTT

j_gene: TRBJ2-7
abundance: NA
d_gene: NA
v_gene: TRBV5-1
CDR3aa: CASSLSTGTLYEQYF
CDR3nt: TGCGCCAGCAGCTTGTCCACCGGGACCCTCTACGAGCAGTACTTC

j_gene: TRBJ2-7
abundance: NA
d_gene: NA
v_gene: TRBV7-2
CDR3aa: CASSLSAGSPRNEQYF
CDR3nt: TGTGCCAGCAGCTTATCGGCGGGATCCCCTCGGAACGAGCAGTACTTC

j_gene: TRBJ2-7
abundance: few
d_gene: TRBD2
v_gene: TRBV3-1
CDR3aa: CASSPLAGGSYNEQYF
CDR3nt: TGTGCCAGCAGCCCCCTGGCGGGAGGCTCCTACAATGAGCAGTACTTC

j_gene: TRBJ2-5
abundance: once
d_gene: NA
v_gene: TRBV10-3
CDR3aa: CAISDPTRALLDEQYF
CDR3nt: TGTGCCATCAGTGACCCGACTAGGGCCCTTTTGGATGAGCAGTACTTC

j_gene: TRBJ2-5
abundance: NA
d_gene: NA
v_gene: TRBV6-6
CDR3aa: CASSPTVETQYF
CDR3nt: TGTGCCAGCAGCCCAACTGTTGAGACCCAGTACTTC

j_gene: TRBJ1-2
abundance: few
d_gene: TRBD1
v_gene: TRBV4-1
CDR3aa: CASSQDPGQGANYGYTF
CDR3nt: TGCGCCAGCAGCCAAGACCCTGGACAGGGAGCTAACTATGGCTACACCTTC

j_gene: TRBJ2-7
abundance: NA
d_gene: NA
v_gene: TRBV12-3/TRBV12-4
CDR3aa: CASTLGEPYEQYF
CDR3nt: TGTGCCAGCACCCTGGGGGAACCCTACGAGCAGTACTTC

j_gene: TRBJ2-7
abundance: NA
d_gene: NA
v_gene: TRBV11-2
CDR3aa: CASIPPGLFYEQYF
CDR3nt: TGTGCCAGCATCCCCCCGGGACTCTTCTACGAGCAGTACTTC

j_gene: TRBJ2-3
abundance: NA
d_gene: NA
v_gene: TRBV27
CDR3aa: CASMRRTPDTQYF
CDR3nt: TGTGCCAGCATGAGGAGGACCCCAGATACGCAGTATTTT